This TCR delta chain was captured by sequencing in a study of gammadelta T cells in human blood (dated by TCRdb to the early 2020s). Overall results and qualifications from the work: In the study, polyclonal expansion of innate gamma-delta T cells immediately after birth was reported to appear to be driven by microbial exposure.

The CDR3 has 22 amino acids, counting the end cysteine and phenylalanine. The sequence is cut down to CDR3 DNA, 66 bases in frame from base 1. Sequences TSWWSYY (CDR1) and QGS (CDR2) are obtained from the germline V gene. The library relied on RT-PCR. The sequencing machine was an Illumina MiSeq. With CATT, TCRdb called clones again from the public reads; duplicate DNA rows were later joined. Within this sample are around 970 delta-chain clones, with about 42% of them counted one time only. The leading ten clones occupy roughly a fifth of the sample. Comment on this clone: Its antigen remains undetermined. Just one base apart from a much larger clone, this may be a read error. In the same sample, other DNA sequences code for this CDR3.

Sequences were obtained from non-Vgamma9Vdelta2 gamma-delta T cells from infant blood. The sequence joins TRDV1 to TRDJ1, with 12 bases aligning to TRDD3. The receptor's source is a human donor. The nucleotides are TGTGCTCTTGGGGGTGAAATAAGGTATAACTGGGGGATACTGTGGTACACAGATAAACTCATCTTT. This encodes CALGGEIRYNWGILWYTDKLIF.